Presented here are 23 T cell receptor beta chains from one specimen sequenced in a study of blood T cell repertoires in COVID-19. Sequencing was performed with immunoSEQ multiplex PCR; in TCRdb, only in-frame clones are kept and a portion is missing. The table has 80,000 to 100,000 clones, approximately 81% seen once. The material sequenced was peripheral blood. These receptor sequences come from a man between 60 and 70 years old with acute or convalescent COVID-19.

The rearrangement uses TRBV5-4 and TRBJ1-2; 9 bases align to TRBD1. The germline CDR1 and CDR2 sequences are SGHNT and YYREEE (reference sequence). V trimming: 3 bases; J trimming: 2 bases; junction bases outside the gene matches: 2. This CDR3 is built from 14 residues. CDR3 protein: CASSSDRGNYGYTF. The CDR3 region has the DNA TGTGCCAGCAGCTCTGACAGGGGGAACTATGGCTACACCTTC.

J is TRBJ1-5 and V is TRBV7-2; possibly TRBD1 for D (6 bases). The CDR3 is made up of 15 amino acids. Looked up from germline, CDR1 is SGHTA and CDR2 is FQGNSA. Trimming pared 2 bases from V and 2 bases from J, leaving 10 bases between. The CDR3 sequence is CASSLRPGGNQPQHF. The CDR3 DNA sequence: TGTGCCAGCAGCTTACGCCCAGGGGGCAATCAGCCCCAGCATTTT.

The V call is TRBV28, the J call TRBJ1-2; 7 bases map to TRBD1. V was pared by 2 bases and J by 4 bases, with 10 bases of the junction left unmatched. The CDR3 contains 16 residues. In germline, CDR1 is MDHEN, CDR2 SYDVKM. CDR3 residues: CASSLDDRVGLYGYTF. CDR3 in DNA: TGTGCCAGCAGTTTAGACGACAGGGTGGGACTCTATGGCTACACCTTC.

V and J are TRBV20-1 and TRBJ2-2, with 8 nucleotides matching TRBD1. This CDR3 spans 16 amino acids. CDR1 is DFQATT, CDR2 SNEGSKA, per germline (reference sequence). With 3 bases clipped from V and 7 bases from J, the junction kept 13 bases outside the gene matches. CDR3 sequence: CSASAEGQGAGGELFF. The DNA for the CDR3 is TGCAGTGCTAGTGCCGAAGGGCAGGGGGCCGGCGGGGAGCTGTTTTTT.

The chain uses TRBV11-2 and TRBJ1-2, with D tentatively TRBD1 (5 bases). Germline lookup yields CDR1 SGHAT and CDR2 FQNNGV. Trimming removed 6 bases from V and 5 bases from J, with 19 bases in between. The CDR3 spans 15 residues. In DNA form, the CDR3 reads TGTGCCAGCAGGTCACAGGCCTTGATCGGTTATGGCTACACCTTC. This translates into CASRSQALIGYGYTF.

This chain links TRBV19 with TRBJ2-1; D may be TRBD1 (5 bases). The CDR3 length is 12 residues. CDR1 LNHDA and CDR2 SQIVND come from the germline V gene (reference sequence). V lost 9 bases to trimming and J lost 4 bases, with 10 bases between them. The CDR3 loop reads CASRQGYNEQFF. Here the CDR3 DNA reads TGTGCCAGCCGCCAGGGATACAATGAGCAGTTCTTC.

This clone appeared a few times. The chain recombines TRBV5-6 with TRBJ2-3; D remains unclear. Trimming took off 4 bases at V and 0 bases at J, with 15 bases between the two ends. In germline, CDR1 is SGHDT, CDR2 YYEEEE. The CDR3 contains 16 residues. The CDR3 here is CASSNGAGVSTDTQYF. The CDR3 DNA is TGTGCCAGCAGCAATGGAGCCGGCGTCAGCACAGATACGCAGTATTTT.

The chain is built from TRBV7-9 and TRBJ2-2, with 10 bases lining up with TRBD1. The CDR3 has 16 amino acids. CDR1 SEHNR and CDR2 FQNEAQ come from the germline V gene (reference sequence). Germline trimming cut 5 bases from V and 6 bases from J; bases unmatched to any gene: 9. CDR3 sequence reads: CASSPTGGLSAGELFF. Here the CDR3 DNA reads TGTGCCAGCAGCCCGACAGGGGGCCTAAGTGCCGGGGAGCTGTTTTTT.

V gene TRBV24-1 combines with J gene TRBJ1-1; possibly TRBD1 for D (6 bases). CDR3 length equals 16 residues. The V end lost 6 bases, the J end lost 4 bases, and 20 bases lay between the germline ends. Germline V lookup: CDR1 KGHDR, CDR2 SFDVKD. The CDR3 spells CATSPKKGVGGTEAFF. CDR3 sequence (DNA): TGTGCCACCAGTCCTAAGAAGGGGGTAGGCGGCACTGAAGCTTTCTTT.

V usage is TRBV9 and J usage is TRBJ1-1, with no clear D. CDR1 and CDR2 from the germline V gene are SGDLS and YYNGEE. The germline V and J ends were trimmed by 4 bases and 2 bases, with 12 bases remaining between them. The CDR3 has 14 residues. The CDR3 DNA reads TGTGCCAGCAGCCTGGGCAGTTCTAACACTGAAGCTTTCTTT. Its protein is CASSLGSSNTEAFF.

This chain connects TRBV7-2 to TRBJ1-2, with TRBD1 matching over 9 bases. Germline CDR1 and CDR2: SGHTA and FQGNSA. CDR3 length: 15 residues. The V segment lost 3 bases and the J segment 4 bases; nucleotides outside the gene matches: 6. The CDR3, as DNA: TGTGCCAGCAGCTTTTGGGACAGGGAGAGCTATGGCTACACCTTC. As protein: CASSFWDRESYGYTF.

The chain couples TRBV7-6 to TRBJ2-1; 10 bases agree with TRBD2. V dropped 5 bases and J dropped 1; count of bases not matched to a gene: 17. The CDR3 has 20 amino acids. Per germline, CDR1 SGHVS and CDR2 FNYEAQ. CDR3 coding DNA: TGTGCCAGCAGCACCAAAATAGGGCTAGCGGGAGTTATTTCCTACAATGAGCAGTTCTTC. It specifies CASSTKIGLAGVISYNEQFF.

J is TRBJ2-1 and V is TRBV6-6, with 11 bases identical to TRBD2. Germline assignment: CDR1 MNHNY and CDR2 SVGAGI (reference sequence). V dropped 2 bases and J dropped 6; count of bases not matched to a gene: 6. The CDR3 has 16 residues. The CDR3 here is CASSYTGTSGFNEQFF. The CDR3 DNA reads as TGTGCCAGCAGTTACACCGGGACTAGCGGATTCAATGAGCAGTTCTTC.

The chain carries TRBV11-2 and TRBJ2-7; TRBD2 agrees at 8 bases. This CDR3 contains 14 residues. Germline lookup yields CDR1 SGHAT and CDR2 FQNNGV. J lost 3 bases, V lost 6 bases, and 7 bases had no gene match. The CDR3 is CASRHTGGIYEQYF. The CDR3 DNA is TGTGCCAGCAGGCACACGGGGGGGATCTACGAGCAGTACTTC.

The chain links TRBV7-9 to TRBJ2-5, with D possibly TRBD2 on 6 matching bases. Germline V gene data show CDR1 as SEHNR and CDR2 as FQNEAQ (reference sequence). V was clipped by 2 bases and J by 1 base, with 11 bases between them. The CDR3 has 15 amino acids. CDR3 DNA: TGTGCCAGCAGCTTATTAGTGGGACTCCAAGAGACCCAGTACTTC. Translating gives CASSLLVGLQETQYF.

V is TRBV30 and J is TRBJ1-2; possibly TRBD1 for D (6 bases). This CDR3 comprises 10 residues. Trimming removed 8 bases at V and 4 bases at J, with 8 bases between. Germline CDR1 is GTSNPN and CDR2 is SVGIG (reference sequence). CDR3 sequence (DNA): TGTGCCCTGGACAGCTATGGCTACACCTTC. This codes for CALDSYGYTF.

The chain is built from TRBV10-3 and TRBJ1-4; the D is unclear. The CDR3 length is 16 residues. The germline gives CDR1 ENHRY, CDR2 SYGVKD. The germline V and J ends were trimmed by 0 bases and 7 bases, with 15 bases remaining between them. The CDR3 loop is CAISESDGGYPEKLFF. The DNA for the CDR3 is TGTGCCATCAGTGAGTCTGACGGCGGGTACCCTGAAAAACTGTTTTTT.

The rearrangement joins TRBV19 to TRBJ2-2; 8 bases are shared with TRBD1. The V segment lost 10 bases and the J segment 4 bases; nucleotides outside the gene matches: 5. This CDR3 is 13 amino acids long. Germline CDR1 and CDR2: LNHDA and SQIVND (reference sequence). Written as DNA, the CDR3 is TGTGCCACCGAGGACAGGGCCACCGGGGAGCTGTTTTTT. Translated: CATEDRATGELFF. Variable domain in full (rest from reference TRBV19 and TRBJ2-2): DGGITQSPKYLFRKEGQNVTLSCEQNLNHDAMYWYRQDPGQGLRLIYYSQIVNDFQKGDIAEGYSVSREKKESFPLTVTSAQKNPTAFYLCATEDRATGELFFGEGSRLTVL.

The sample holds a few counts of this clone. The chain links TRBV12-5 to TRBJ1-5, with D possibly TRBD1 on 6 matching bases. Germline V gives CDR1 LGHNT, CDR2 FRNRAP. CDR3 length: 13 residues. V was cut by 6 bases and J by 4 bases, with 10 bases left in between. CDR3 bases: TGTGCTAGTGGACAGGGCTTTAATCAGCCCCAGCATTTT. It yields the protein CASGQGFNQPQHF.

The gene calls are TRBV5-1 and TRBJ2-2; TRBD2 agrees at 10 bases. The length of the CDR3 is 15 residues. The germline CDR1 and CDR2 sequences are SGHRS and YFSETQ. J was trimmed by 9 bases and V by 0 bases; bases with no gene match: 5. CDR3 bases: TGCGCCAGCAGCTTGGTTCTAGCGGGAGTTAGGGAGCTGTTTTTT. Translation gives CASSLVLAGVRELFF. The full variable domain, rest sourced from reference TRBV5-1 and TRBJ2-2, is KAGVTQTPRYLIKTRGQQVTLSCSPISGHRSVSWYQQTPGQGLQFLFEYFSETQRNKGNFPGRFSGRQFSNSRSEMNVSTLELGDSALYLCASSLVLAGVRELFFGEGSRLTVL.

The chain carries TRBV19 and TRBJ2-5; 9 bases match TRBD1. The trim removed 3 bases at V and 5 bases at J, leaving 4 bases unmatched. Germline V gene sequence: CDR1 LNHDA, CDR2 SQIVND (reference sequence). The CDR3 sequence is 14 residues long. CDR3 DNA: TGTGCCAGTAGTATCACGGACAGGGGTGAGACCCAGTACTTC. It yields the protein CASSITDRGETQYF.

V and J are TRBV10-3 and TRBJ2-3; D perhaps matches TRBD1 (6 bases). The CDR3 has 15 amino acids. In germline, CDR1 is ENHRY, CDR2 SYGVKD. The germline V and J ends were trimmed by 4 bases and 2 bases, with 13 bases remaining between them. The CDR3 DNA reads TGTGCCATCAGTGTTTCGGGACATACCACAGATACGCAGTATTTT. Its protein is CAISVSGHTTDTQYF.

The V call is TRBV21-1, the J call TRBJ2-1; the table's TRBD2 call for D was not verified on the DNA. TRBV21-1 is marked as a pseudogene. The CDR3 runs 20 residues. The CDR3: CASGNTGTSGHPYSGNEQFF. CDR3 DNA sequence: TGTGCCAGCGGAAATACCGGGACTAGCGGACACCCTTATTCGGGGAATGAGCAGTTCTTC.